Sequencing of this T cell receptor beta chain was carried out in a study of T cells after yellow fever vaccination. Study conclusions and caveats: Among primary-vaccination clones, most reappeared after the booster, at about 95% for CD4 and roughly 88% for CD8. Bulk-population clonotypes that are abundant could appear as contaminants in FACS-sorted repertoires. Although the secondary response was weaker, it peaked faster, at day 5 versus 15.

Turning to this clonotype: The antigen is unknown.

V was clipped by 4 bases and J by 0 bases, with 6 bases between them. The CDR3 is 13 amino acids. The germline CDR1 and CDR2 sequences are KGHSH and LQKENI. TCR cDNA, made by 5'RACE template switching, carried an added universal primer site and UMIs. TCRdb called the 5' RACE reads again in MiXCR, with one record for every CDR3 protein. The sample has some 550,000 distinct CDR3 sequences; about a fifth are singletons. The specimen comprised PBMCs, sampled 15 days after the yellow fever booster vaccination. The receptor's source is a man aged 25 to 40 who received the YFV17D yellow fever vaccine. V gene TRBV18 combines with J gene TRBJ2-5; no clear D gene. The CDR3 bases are TGTGCCAGCTCACTGATATACCAAGAGACCCAGTACTTC. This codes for CASSLIYQETQYF.